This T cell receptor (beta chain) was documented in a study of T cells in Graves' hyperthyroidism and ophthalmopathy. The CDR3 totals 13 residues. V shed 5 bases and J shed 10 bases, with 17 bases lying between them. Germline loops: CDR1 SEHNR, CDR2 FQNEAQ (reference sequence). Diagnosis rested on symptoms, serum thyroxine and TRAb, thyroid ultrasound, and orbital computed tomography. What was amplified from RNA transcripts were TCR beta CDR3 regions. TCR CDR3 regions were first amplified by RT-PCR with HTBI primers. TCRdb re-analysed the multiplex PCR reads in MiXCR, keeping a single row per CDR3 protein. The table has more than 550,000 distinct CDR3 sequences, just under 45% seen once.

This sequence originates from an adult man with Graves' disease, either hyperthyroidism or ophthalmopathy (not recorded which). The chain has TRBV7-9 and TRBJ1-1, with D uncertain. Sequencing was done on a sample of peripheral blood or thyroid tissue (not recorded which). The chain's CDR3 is CASSGEREEVAFF. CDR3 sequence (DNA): TGTGCCAGCAGCGGAGAGAGGGAGGAGGTAGCTTTCTTT. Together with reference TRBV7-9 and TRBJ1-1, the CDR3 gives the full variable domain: DTGVSQNPRHKITKRGQNVTFRCDPISEHNRLYWYRQTLGQGPEFLTYFQNEAQLEKSRLLSDRFSAERPKGSFSTLEIQRTEQGDSAMYLCASSGEREEVAFFGQGTRLTVV.